This passage covers 27 T cell receptor beta chains from one sample sequenced in a study of T cell changes during pregnancy in multiple sclerosis (dated by TCRdb to about 2019). Receptor libraries were prepared by the immunoSEQ multiplex PCR assay. TCRdb limited this immuneACCESS table to in-frame rearrangements with V and J called. A share of clones is missing; checked studies link under half to unresolved V genes, and the rest is unexplained. The sample includes about 77,000 clones, with 85% to 95% observed a single time. The top ten clones comprise 2.5% to 3% of the sample. Here the sequenced sample was peripheral blood, taken after pregnancy. The receptors originated from a female donor in good health, enrolled as a control in a pregnancy study.

Written as DNA, the CDR3 is TGTGCCAGCAGAGCGGACGGGTATGGCTACACCTTC. As protein: CASRADGYGYTF. J is TRBJ1-2 and V is TRBV6-6; no firm D call. Germline CDR1 MNHNY, CDR2 SVGAGI (reference sequence). V lost 6 bases to trimming and J lost 5 bases, with 10 bases between them. This CDR3 is 12 amino acids long.

The chain carries TRBV7-8 and TRBJ2-1; no firm D call. Per germline, CDR1 SGHVS and CDR2 FQNEAQ. V was shortened by 0 bases and J by 10 bases, with 10 bases between the two germline ends. The CDR3 totals 13 residues. The CDR3 sequence: CASSLAEFLEQFF. CDR3 coding DNA: TGTGCCAGCAGCTTAGCAGAGTTTTTAGAGCAGTTCTTC.

V usage is TRBV6-5 and J usage is TRBJ1-2; 10 bases align to TRBD1. Germline V gene data show CDR1 as MNHEY and CDR2 as SVGAGI. The V gene end was trimmed by 6 bases and the J gene end by 8 bases; junction bases not matched to a gene: 6. The CDR3 runs to 13 residues. The CDR3, as DNA: TGTGCCAGCAGCCCAGACAGGGGGCGAGGCTACACCTTC. Translated: CASSPDRGRGYTF.

The V gene is TRBV21-1, the J gene TRBJ1-1; no DNA check was done on the table's D call, TRBD1. TRBV21-1 is a listed pseudogene. CDR3 length equals 17 residues. In nucleotides, the CDR3 is TGTGCCAGCAGCAAAGTCGATAGGACAGAACCGAACACTGAAGCTTTCTTT. It specifies CASSKVDRTEPNTEAFF.

This rearrangement joins TRBV5-1 to TRBJ1-3; TRBD1 matches at 7 bases. Germline CDR1 is SGHRS and CDR2 is YFSETQ. With 5 bases clipped from V and 6 bases from J, the junction kept 11 bases outside the gene matches. There are 15 residues in the CDR3. The CDR3 loop is CASRNPGGPENTIYF. Here the CDR3 DNA reads TGCGCCAGCAGAAACCCAGGGGGACCCGAAAACACCATATATTTT.

The chain employs TRBV7-2 and TRBJ2-7; no definite D call. The length of the CDR3 is 13 residues. The germline V gene encodes CDR1 SGHTA and CDR2 FQGNSA. V was pared by 7 bases and J by 5 bases, with 15 bases between. CDR3 region: CASTLAARDEQYF. In DNA form, the CDR3 reads TGTGCCAGCACCCTTGCGGCGAGAGACGAGCAGTACTTC.

CDR3 region: CASSPPGLAQNTGELFF. The CDR3 DNA is TGTGCCAGCTCACCCCCGGGACTAGCACAGAACACCGGGGAGCTGTTTTTT. The chain links TRBV18 to TRBJ2-2; 9 bases fit TRBD2. Germline loops: CDR1 KGHSH, CDR2 LQKENI. The V gene end was trimmed by 3 bases and the J gene end by 1 base; junction bases not matched to a gene: 6. The CDR3 is 17 residues long.

The CDR3 sequence: CASSFPTGGYTF. The CDR3 DNA reads TGTGCCAGCAGCTTCCCGACAGGAGGCTACACCTTC. V gene TRBV7-9 combines with J gene TRBJ1-2; D possibly corresponds to TRBD1 (6 bases). V lost 3 bases to trimming and J lost 8 bases, with 10 bases between them. Germline V gene data show CDR1 as SEHNR and CDR2 as FQNEAQ (reference sequence). The CDR3 spans 12 residues.

V and J are TRBV15 and TRBJ2-7; the match to TRBD2 covers 9 bases. This CDR3 contains 18 residues. V trimming: 4 bases; J trimming: 4 bases; junction bases outside the gene matches: 17. Germline values: CDR1 LNHNV, CDR2 YYDKDF (reference sequence). DNA of the CDR3: TGTGCCACCAGCATCAGAACTACAGGCGGGAGGGCCAGGTACGAGCAGTACTTC. Translated: CATSIRTTGGRARYEQYF.

The CDR3 bases are TGTGCCAGCAGCCCGAACAGGATTGAAGCAGATACGCAGTATTTT. It specifies CASSPNRIEADTQYF. This chain uses TRBV7-3 with TRBJ2-3; D is possibly TRBD1 (5 bases). The CDR3 has 15 amino acids. Germline CDR1 and CDR2: SGHTA and FQGTGA. Trimming pared 5 bases from V and 4 bases from J, leaving 16 bases between.

The CDR3 DNA is TGTGCCAGCAGTCGGACAGGTCTGGAAAAACTGTTTTTT. This translates into CASSRTGLEKLFF. The chain has TRBV6-5 and TRBJ1-4; TRBD1 agrees at 7 bases. The CDR3 extends over 13 amino acids. From germline, CDR1 is MNHEY and CDR2 SVGAGI. The trim removed 5 bases at V and 8 bases at J, leaving 5 bases unmatched.

The chain uses TRBV13 and TRBJ1-1; 7 bases are a match to TRBD1. The CDR3 extends over 17 amino acids. V shed 0 bases and J 0 bases; nucleotides not matched to a gene: 7. Germline V CDR1 and CDR2: PRHDT, FYEKMQ (reference sequence). The CDR3 region has the DNA TGTGCCAGCAGCTTAGGCCGGCAGGGGGTTATGAACACTGAAGCTTTCTTT. Its translation: CASSLGRQGVMNTEAFF.

J is TRBJ2-1 and V is TRBV7-6; maybe TRBD2 (5 bases). Germline V CDR1 and CDR2: SGHVS, FNYEAQ. Trimming took off 4 bases at V and 10 bases at J, with 14 bases between the two ends. CDR3 length: 13 amino acids. This CDR3 is CASSSSGVNEQFF. The CDR3 DNA sequence: TGTGCCAGCAGCTCCTCCGGGGTTAACGAGCAGTTCTTC.

This sequence joins TRBV2 and TRBJ2-6, with D uncertain. CDR3 size: 17 residues. The V end lost 1 base, the J end lost 0 bases, and 10 bases lay between the germline ends. Germline V CDR1 and CDR2: SNHLY, FYNNEI. CDR3 in amino acids: CASSEVHPASGANVLTF. The CDR3 nucleotides read TGTGCCAGCAGTGAAGTACACCCTGCCTCTGGGGCCAACGTCCTGACTTTC.

This chain joins TRBV2 and TRBJ2-7; TRBD2 is a possible D gene (6 bases). There are 16 residues in the CDR3. Germline lookup yields CDR1 SNHLY and CDR2 FYNNEI. V was clipped by 4 bases and J by 2 bases, with 18 bases between them. CDR3 amino acids: CASSASGRTMTYEQYF. For the CDR3, the DNA is TGTGCCAGCAGTGCTTCGGGCAGGACTATGACCTACGAGCAGTACTTC. The full variable domain, completed using reference TRBV2 and TRBJ2-7, is EPEVTQTPSHQVTQMGQEVILRCVPISNHLYFYWYRQILGQKVEFLVSFYNNEISEKSEIFDDQFSVERPDGSNFTLKIRSTKLEDSAMYFCASSASGRTMTYEQYFGPGTRLTVT.

J is TRBJ1-4 and V is TRBV19, with TRBD1 matching over 8 bases. This CDR3 comprises 15 residues. V shed 6 bases and J 5 bases; nucleotides not matched to a gene: 8. Germline-derived CDR1 and CDR2 are LNHDA and SQIVND (reference sequence). The chain's CDR3 is CASSLWTGRNEKLFF. The CDR3 nucleotides read TGTGCCAGTAGCCTTTGGACAGGGCGAAATGAAAAACTGTTTTTT.

A word on this clone: The sample contains more than one DNA sequence encoding this CDR3. The chain employs TRBV9 and TRBJ2-7; TRBD1 aligns across 8 bases. The CDR3 is 14 residues long. CDR1 and CDR2 from the germline V gene are SGDLS and YYNGEE. V lost 0 bases and J lost 3; bases outside the gene matches: 2. CDR3 DNA sequence: TGTGCCAGCAGCGTAGGCGGGACAGGCTACGAGCAGTACTTC. Translation gives CASSVGGTGYEQYF.

The chain links TRBV9 to TRBJ2-7, with 10 bases identical to TRBD2. Trimming removed 0 bases from V and 5 bases from J; junction bases left unmatched: 8. The CDR3 is 16 amino acids. Germline V lookup: CDR1 SGDLS, CDR2 YYNGEE. The CDR3 region has the DNA TGTGCCAGCAGCGTAGAGGCTAGCGGGGGCGGGAACGAGCAGTACTTC. This sequence encodes CASSVEASGGGNEQYF.

This chain links TRBV10-3 with TRBJ2-2; TRBD2 might be the D (7 bases). The CDR3 is made up of 15 amino acids. Per the germline V gene, CDR1 is ENHRY and CDR2 is SYGVKD. Trimming took off 6 bases at V and 4 bases at J, with 15 bases between the two ends. In nucleotides, the CDR3 is TGTGCCATCAGCCTGGGGGGGGCGGGCACCGGGGAGCTGTTTTTT. It yields the protein CAISLGGAGTGELFF.

This clone occurred a few times. The chain combines TRBV6-1 with TRBJ2-3; 9 bases line up with TRBD2. Losses at the gene ends were 7 bases for V and 3 bases for J; bases not matched to a gene: 8. This CDR3 comprises 15 residues. Germline assignment: CDR1 MNHNS and CDR2 SASEGT. The CDR3 nucleotides read TGTGCCAGCACCAAACTCGCGGGGGGGACAGATACGCAGTATTTT. This encodes CASTKLAGGTDTQYF.

The chain joins TRBV5-5 to TRBJ2-5; possible D gene TRBD2, 6 bases. The V end lost 0 bases, the J end lost 5 bases, and 17 bases lay between the germline ends. Germline lookup yields CDR1 SGHKS and CDR2 YYEKEE (reference sequence). CDR3 length: 16 residues. The CDR3 protein is CASSLGQQRVRETQYF. Written as DNA, the CDR3 is TGTGCCAGCAGCTTGGGGCAGCAGCGGGTGCGGGAGACCCAGTACTTC.

This sequence joins TRBV21-1 and TRBJ2-1; the D call in the table, TRBD2, was not verified against the DNA. TRBV21-1 has pseudogene status. The CDR3 is made up of 16 amino acids. The CDR3 region has the DNA TGTGCCAGCAGCAAAGAGGGAGGGGTGCAGCACAATGAGCAGTTCTTC. Amino acid sequence: CASSKEGGVQHNEQFF.

The chain has TRBV28 and TRBJ2-3, with D possibly TRBD2 on 7 matching bases. The V gene's germline CDR1 is MDHEN and CDR2 SYDVKM. With 6 bases removed from V and 4 bases from J, the gap between germline ends came to 14 bases. The CDR3 loop spans 14 amino acids. The CDR3 region has the DNA TGTGCCAGCAGCGCCGGGGGGCCCTCAGATACGCAGTATTTT. Residues: CASSAGGPSDTQYF.

V is TRBV2 and J is TRBJ2-7; tentative D call: TRBD1 (5 bases). With 8 bases removed from V and 2 bases from J, the gap between germline ends came to 10 bases. The CDR3 runs 12 residues. From germline, CDR1 is SNHLY and CDR2 FYNNEI. Here the CDR3 reads CASLRRAYEQYF. The CDR3 bases are TGTGCCAGCCTCCGCAGGGCCTACGAGCAGTACTTC. The variable domain in full, with the rest retrieved from reference TRBV2 and TRBJ2-7, is EPEVTQTPSHQVTQMGQEVILRCVPISNHLYFYWYRQILGQKVEFLVSFYNNEISEKSEIFDDQFSVERPDGSNFTLKIRSTKLEDSAMYFCASLRRAYEQYFGPGTRLTVT.

The gene calls are TRBV27 and TRBJ1-1; maybe TRBD1 (6 bases). CDR3 size: 14 residues. Germline assignment: CDR1 MNHEY and CDR2 SMNVEV (reference sequence). Deletions cut 3 bases from V and 4 bases from J, with 12 bases between. The CDR3 loop reads CASSFAYRATEAFF. Written as DNA, the CDR3 is TGTGCCAGCAGTTTCGCTTACAGGGCCACTGAAGCTTTCTTT.

This clone was detected only a few times. CDR3 nucleotide sequence: TGTGCCTGGAATAAGGGGGCTTGGGACAATGAGCAGTTCTTC. Translation gives CAWNKGAWDNEQFF. This sequence joins TRBV30 and TRBJ2-1, with 7 positions matching TRBD1. The J segment lost 5 bases and the V segment lost 4 bases, leaving 8 bases of the junction unmatched. Germline values: CDR1 GTSNPN, CDR2 SVGIG (reference sequence). This CDR3 spans 14 amino acids.

V usage is TRBV29-1 and J usage is TRBJ2-3; 8 bases are a match to TRBD2. Trimming took 5 bases from V and 4 from J; bases not matched to a gene: 5. Germline loops: CDR1 SQVTM, CDR2 ANQGSEA. This CDR3 has 13 residues. The CDR3 DNA sequence: TGCAGCGTTAGGGCGGGAGGACCAGATACGCAGTATTTT. It codes for CSVRAGGPDTQYF.